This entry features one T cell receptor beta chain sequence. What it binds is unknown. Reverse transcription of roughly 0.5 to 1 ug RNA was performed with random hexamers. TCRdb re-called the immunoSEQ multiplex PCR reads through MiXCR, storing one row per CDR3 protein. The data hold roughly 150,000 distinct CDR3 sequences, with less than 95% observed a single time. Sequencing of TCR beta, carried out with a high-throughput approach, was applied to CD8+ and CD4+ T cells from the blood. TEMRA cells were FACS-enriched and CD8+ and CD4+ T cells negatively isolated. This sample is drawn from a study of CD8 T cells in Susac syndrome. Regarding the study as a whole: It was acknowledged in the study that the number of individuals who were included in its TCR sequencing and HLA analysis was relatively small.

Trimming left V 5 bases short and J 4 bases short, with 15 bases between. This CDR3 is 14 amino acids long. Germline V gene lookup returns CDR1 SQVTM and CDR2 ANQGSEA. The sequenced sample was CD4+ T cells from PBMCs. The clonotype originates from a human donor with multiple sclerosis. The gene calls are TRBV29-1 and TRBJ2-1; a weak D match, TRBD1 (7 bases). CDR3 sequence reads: CSVRGRDRYNEQFF. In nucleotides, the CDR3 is TGCAGCGTTCGGGGGCGGGACAGATACAATGAGCAGTTCTTC.